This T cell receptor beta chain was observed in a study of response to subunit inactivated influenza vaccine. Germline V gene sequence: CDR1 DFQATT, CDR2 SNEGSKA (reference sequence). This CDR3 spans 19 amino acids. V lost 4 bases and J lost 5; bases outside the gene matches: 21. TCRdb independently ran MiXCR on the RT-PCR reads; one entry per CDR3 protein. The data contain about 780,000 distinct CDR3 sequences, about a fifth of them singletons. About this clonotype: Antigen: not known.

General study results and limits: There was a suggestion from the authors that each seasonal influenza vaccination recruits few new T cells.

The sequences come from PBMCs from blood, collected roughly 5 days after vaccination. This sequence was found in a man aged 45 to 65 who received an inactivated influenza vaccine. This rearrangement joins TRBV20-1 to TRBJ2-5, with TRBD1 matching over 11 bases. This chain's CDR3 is CSATTVGQGAIWGRETQYF. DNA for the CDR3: TGCAGTGCTACCACCGTTGGACAGGGGGCGATTTGGGGACGGGAGACCCAGTACTTC.